This T cell receptor beta chain was recorded in a study of regulatory T cells in long-lasting Graves disease. Germline assignment: CDR1 SGHAT and CDR2 FQNNGV. There are 17 residues in the CDR3. V dropped 1 base and J dropped 0 bases, with 13 bases sitting between them. Time point indicated: persistent/refractory GD, antithyroid drugs over 5 years with positive TRAb. Construction of the TCR library relied on RNA isolated from PBMCs. The patients included were those that came from an endocrinology department in Xi'an, China. The EDTA tubes were filled with around 9.2 milliliters of drawn peripheral blood. Sequencing libraries for TCR beta were prepared with iRepertoire HTBI primers and Arm-PCR of CDR3 regions. TCRdb independently ran MiXCR on the multiplex PCR reads; one entry per CDR3 protein. The sample has over 650,000 distinct CDR3 sequences, around 30% seen once.

This sequence joins TRBV11-2 and TRBJ1-3; D is ambiguous. This receptor was identified in a female donor with Graves disease. The sequencing here drew on peripheral blood mononuclear cells (PBMCs), taken when the disease was refractory, from a patient treated with antithyroid drugs. DNA of the CDR3: TGTGCCAGCAGCTTAGGAAGGACGGGGAGCTCTGGAAACACCATATATTTT. Translation: CASSLGRTGSSGNTIYF.